The entry below describes one TCR beta chain. These data come from a study of OX40 agonist ivuxolimab in advanced cancers. Study at large: Having had anti-PD-1, anti-PD-L1 or anti-CTLA-4 therapy before was allowed, and around 44% had some.

The CDR3 totals 11 residues. The V end was cut by 9 bases, the J end by 4 bases, with 9 bases between. The germline V gene has CDR1 LNHDA and CDR2 SQIVND (reference sequence). The repertoire was sequenced with immunoSEQ multiplex PCR; TCRdb's copy has only in-frame clones and lacks some. The sample lists approximately 24,000 clones, approximately 89% occurring once. The genes are TRBV19 and TRBJ1-1; D is unclear. The sample in question was CD4+ or CD8+ T cells sorted from blood, obtained in a trial of the OX40 agonist ivuxolimab. The receptor comes from an adult with an advanced solid tumor such as melanoma, head and neck, liver or kidney cancer. This CDR3 reads CASYTGTEAFF. CDR3 coding DNA: TGTGCCAGCTACACGGGCACTGAAGCTTTCTTT.